Each of the 21 T cell receptor beta chains below was sequenced from the same sample in a study of blood T cell repertoires in COVID-19. Libraries were prepared by immunoSEQ multiplex PCR; TCRdb keeps only in-frame clonotypes and omits some of them. The table lists 250,000 or so clones, around 89% of them singletons. Sequenced: PBMCs or T cells enriched from blood (not recorded which). The origin of the receptors is a woman aged 40 to 50 with acute COVID-19.

The gene calls are TRBV18 and TRBJ1-1, with a weak D call TRBD1 (6 bases). This CDR3 region has 15 residues. Germline V gene lookup returns CDR1 KGHSH and CDR2 LQKENI. Trimming left V 4 bases short and J 0 bases short, with 12 bases between. The DNA for the CDR3 is TGTGCCAGCTCACTTGGACAGACATTGAACACTGAAGCTTTCTTT. Its translation is CASSLGQTLNTEAFF.

The chain couples TRBV19 to TRBJ1-3; D gene ambiguous. The V and J ends lost 5 bases and 0 bases respectively, with 11 bases between them. Germline loops: CDR1 LNHDA, CDR2 SQIVND (reference sequence). This CDR3 comprises 15 residues. The CDR3 DNA reads TGTGCCAGTAGTGAGGGTGGCAACTCTGGAAACACCATATATTTT. Residues: CASSEGGNSGNTIYF.

The genes are TRBV30 and TRBJ1-1, with no clear D. Per the germline V gene, CDR1 is GTSNPN and CDR2 is SVGIG (reference sequence). The CDR3 extends over 11 amino acids. The CDR3 region has the DNA TGTGCTACCGGGAGGAACACTGAAGCTTTCTTT. Translation gives CATGRNTEAFF.

The chain has TRBV30 and TRBJ1-6; no clear D. This CDR3 is 15 amino acids long. Trimming stripped 1 base from V and 3 bases from J, with 10 bases between. CDR1 is GTSNPN and CDR2 is SVGIG in the germline V gene (reference sequence). The chain's CDR3 is CAWSDTGYYNSPLHF. CDR3 nucleotides: TGTGCCTGGAGTGACACGGGGTACTATAATTCACCCCTCCACTTT.

V and J are TRBV4-3 and TRBJ1-6, with D unclear. Germline V gene sequence: CDR1 LGHNA, CDR2 YSLEER. The CDR3 is made up of 18 amino acids. V was trimmed by 0 bases and J by 7 bases, leaving 19 bases between them. CDR3 residues: CASSQDPVTAGWNSPLHF. The CDR3 DNA reads as TGCGCCAGCAGCCAAGACCCCGTCACGGCCGGGTGGAATTCACCCCTCCACTTT.

The rearrangement links TRBV11-3 to TRBJ1-2; TRBD1 is a possible D gene (5 bases). The CDR3 extends over 15 amino acids. V lost 5 bases, J lost 4 bases, and 17 bases lay in between. The V gene's germline CDR1 is SGHNT and CDR2 YENEEA. The CDR3 loop reads CASSPLGGGGYGYTF. The CDR3 DNA is TGTGCCAGCAGCCCCCTCGGGGGGGGAGGCTATGGCTACACCTTC.

V and J are TRBV12-3 or TRBV12-4 and TRBJ1-5; no firm D call. V shed 0 bases and J shed 7 bases, with 7 bases lying between them. The CDR3 has 13 amino acids. The CDR3 DNA reads as TGTGCCAGCAGTTTAGCAGGGAGCCAGCCCCAGCATTTT. Translation gives CASSLAGSQPQHF.

V gene TRBV28 combines with J gene TRBJ1-3; D is unresolved. CDR1 is MDHEN and CDR2 is SYDVKM in the germline V gene. This CDR3 has 14 residues. V was clipped by 7 bases and J by 1 base, with 11 bases between them. The CDR3 spells CASTPGVSGNTIYF. The CDR3 region has the DNA TGTGCCAGCACCCCTGGAGTATCTGGAAACACCATATATTTT.

V and J are TRBV7-2 and TRBJ2-2, with D possibly being TRBD2 (6 bases). V gave up 3 bases and J gave up 1 base, with 15 bases separating them. From germline, CDR1 is SGHTA and CDR2 FQGNSA. The CDR3 totals 17 residues. CDR3 coding DNA: TGTGCCAGCAGCTTCCAATCGGGACTCCTGAACACCGGGGAGCTGTTTTTT. This codes for CASSFQSGLLNTGELFF.

J is TRBJ2-3 and V is TRBV30; tentatively, D is TRBD1 (6 bases). The length of the CDR3 is 12 residues. Deletions cut 7 bases from V and 4 bases from J, with 12 bases between. CDR1 and CDR2 from the germline V gene are GTSNPN and SVGIG (reference sequence). CDR3 amino acids: CAYTGFPDTQYF. CDR3 nucleotide sequence: TGTGCCTATACAGGGTTCCCAGATACGCAGTATTTT.

The genes are TRBV7-9 and TRBJ1-1; TRBD1 agrees at 9 bases. The CDR3 runs 14 residues. The germline V gene encodes CDR1 SEHNR and CDR2 FQNEAQ (reference sequence). Trimming at V came to 5 bases and at J to 6 bases, leaving 7 bases not matched to a gene. CDR3 DNA sequence: TGTGCCAGCAGCCAGGGACAGGGCTGGGCTGAAGCTTTCTTT. As protein: CASSQGQGWAEAFF.

The V gene is TRBV4-3, the J gene TRBJ2-2, with 7 bases aligning to TRBD2. CDR1 is LGHNA and CDR2 is YSLEER in the germline V gene. Trimming took 0 bases from V and 0 from J; bases not matched to a gene: 10. This CDR3 contains 19 residues. CDR3 nucleotides: TGCGCCAGCAGCCAAGAATCCCCTCTAGCGGCCGCGAACACCGGGGAGCTGTTTTTT. Residues: CASSQESPLAAANTGELFF.

CDR3 amino acids: CASSWRGNSPLHF. Here the CDR3 DNA reads TGTGCCAGCAGTTGGCGGGGTAATTCACCCCTCCACTTT. The chain carries TRBV27 and TRBJ1-6; no reliable D call. CDR1 MNHEY and CDR2 SMNVEV come from the germline V gene (reference sequence). This CDR3 has 13 residues. Between the trimmed V and J ends, which lost 4 bases and 6 bases, there was a span of 7 bases.

The rearrangement uses TRBV2 and TRBJ1-5; D is unclear. The CDR3 totals 15 residues. Germline CDR1 reads SNHLY; CDR2 reads FYNNEI. Trimming removed 6 bases from V and 6 bases from J, with 18 bases in between. The CDR3 is CASSLGRVGTQPQHF. CDR3 nucleotide sequence: TGTGCCAGCAGCCTAGGGAGGGTGGGCACTCAGCCCCAGCATTTT.

The chain carries TRBV12-2 and TRBJ2-2; the table gives TRBD1 as D, unverified against the DNA. TRBV12-2 is described as a pseudogene. The CDR3 contains 17 residues. The CDR3 protein is CASRAEEGAADTGELFF. The CDR3 coding sequence is TGTGCAAGTCGCGCCGAGGAGGGGGCTGCGGACACCGGGGAGCTGTTTTTT.

The V call is TRBV27, the J call TRBJ1-2; TRBD1 might be the D (6 bases). The CDR3 is 15 amino acids. V was cut by 4 bases and J by 8 bases, with 20 bases left in between. CDR1 is MNHEY, CDR2 SMNVEV, per germline (reference sequence). The CDR3 loop reads CASSSSPNRVRGYTF. In DNA, the CDR3 is TGTGCCAGCAGTTCCTCCCCTAACAGGGTTCGAGGCTACACCTTC.

This rearrangement joins TRBV9 to TRBJ1-6; D not resolved. This CDR3 has 16 amino acids. V dropped 0 bases and J dropped 14 bases, with 21 bases sitting between them. Per the germline V gene, CDR1 is SGDLS and CDR2 is YYNGEE. Written as DNA, the CDR3 is TGTGCCAGCAGCGTAGTCCCTGAATCTTCAAAGGCGGCCCTCCACTTT. Amino acid sequence: CASSVVPESSKAALHF.

V and J are TRBV5-1 and TRBJ1-6, with D possibly matching TRBD1 (5 bases). CDR1 SGHRS and CDR2 YFSETQ come from the germline V gene. Trimming stripped 0 bases from V and 8 bases from J, with 9 bases between. The CDR3 is 14 amino acids. CDR3 coding DNA: TGCGCCAGCAGCTTGGGGCCGGGGGATTCACCCCTCCACTTT. Translating gives CASSLGPGDSPLHF.

The rearrangement joins TRBV7-9 to TRBJ1-4, with a weak D call TRBD1 (6 bases). V lost 6 bases, J lost 2 bases, and 10 bases lay in between. The CDR3 runs 14 residues. In germline, CDR1 is SEHNR, CDR2 FQNEAQ (reference sequence). CDR3 residues: CASRPGGTNEKLFF. CDR3 sequence (DNA): TGTGCCAGCAGGCCGGGGGGCACTAATGAAAAACTGTTTTTT.

V and J are TRBV10-1 and TRBJ2-5; D gene ambiguous. This CDR3 has 10 residues. Trimming removed 4 bases at V and 9 bases at J, with 6 bases between. Germline-derived CDR1 and CDR2 are WNHNN and SYGVQD (reference sequence). The DNA for the CDR3 is TGCGCCAGCAGTGCCGGAGCCCAGTACTTC. This translates into CASSAGAQYF.

The CDR3 DNA reads TGTGCCAGCGGACAGACAGCTAACTATGGCTACACCTTC. Its translation: CASGQTANYGYTF. The rearrangement joins TRBV5-6 to TRBJ1-2, with D possibly TRBD1 on 6 matching bases. The V gene's germline CDR1 is SGHDT and CDR2 YYEEEE. The CDR3 contains 13 residues. The V end lost 7 bases, the J end lost 0 bases, and 10 bases lay between the germline ends.